Each of the 22 T cell receptor beta chains below was sequenced from the same sample in a study of T cell responses to AZD1222 COVID-19 vaccine. The method was immunoSEQ multiplex PCR; TCRdb's version includes in-frame clones alone and lacks a portion of them. The table includes some 130,000 clones, roughly 92% detected once. The specimen was peripheral blood, collected on day 0 of AZD1222 vaccination. These TCRs come from an adult in good health.

This chain links TRBV28 with TRBJ1-2; D perhaps matches TRBD1 (6 bases). Per the germline V gene, CDR1 is MDHEN and CDR2 is SYDVKM. V gave up 5 bases and J gave up 8 bases, with 15 bases separating them. CDR3 size: 13 residues. DNA of the CDR3: TGTGCCAGCAGTGAACTACAGGGCAGCGGCTACACCTTC. It yields the protein CASSELQGSGYTF.

V gene TRBV10-3 combines with J gene TRBJ2-1; D might be TRBD1 (7 bases). Germline CDR1 reads ENHRY; CDR2 reads SYGVKD. The CDR3 totals 13 residues. Trimming removed 6 bases from V and 8 bases from J, with 14 bases in between. The CDR3 DNA sequence: TGTGCCATCAGACCTCAGGGGGGTTATGAGCAGTTCTTC. This encodes CAIRPQGGYEQFF.

The genes are TRBV11-2 and TRBJ1-1, with D tentatively TRBD1 (5 bases). Germline V gives CDR1 SGHAT, CDR2 FQNNGV. The CDR3 sequence is 15 residues long. V lost 4 bases and J lost 1, with 13 bases in between. The CDR3 region has the DNA TGTGCCAGCAGCTCGATGGGGACGAAGAACACTGAAGCTTTCTTT. As protein: CASSSMGTKNTEAFF.

The chain links TRBV5-4 to TRBJ1-3; tentative D call: TRBD1 (5 bases). V gave up 0 bases and J gave up 4 bases, with 8 bases separating them. In germline, CDR1 is SGHNT, CDR2 YYREEE (reference sequence). There are 14 residues in the CDR3. This CDR3 reads CASSLVGEGNTIYF. In nucleotides, the CDR3 is TGTGCCAGCAGCTTGGTGGGGGAAGGAAACACCATATATTTT.

The chain has TRBV28 and TRBJ2-7; 7 bases agree with TRBD2. V dropped 8 bases and J dropped 5; count of bases not matched to a gene: 9. Germline-derived CDR1 and CDR2 are MDHEN and SYDVKM. The CDR3 has 13 residues. The CDR3 sequence is CASAPGREDEQYF. For the CDR3, the DNA is TGTGCCAGCGCCCCTGGGAGGGAAGACGAGCAGTACTTC.

The rearrangement uses TRBV5-8 and TRBJ1-1; 11 positions match TRBD1. The CDR3 loop spans 14 amino acids. Germline V gives CDR1 SGHTS, CDR2 YDEGEE. The trim removed 4 bases at V and 4 bases at J, leaving 3 bases unmatched. The CDR3, as DNA: TGTGCCAGCAGCCTGGGACAGGGGGTCACTGAAGCTTTCTTT. It translates to CASSLGQGVTEAFF.

The chain is built from TRBV5-4 and TRBJ2-7; no reliable D call. The CDR3 length is 14 residues. Germline values: CDR1 SGHNT, CDR2 YYREEE (reference sequence). V gave up 0 bases and J gave up 4 bases, with 11 bases separating them. CDR3 bases: TGTGCCAGCAGCTTGGGGTCCCGGGTATACGAGCAGTACTTC. Translating gives CASSLGSRVYEQYF. The entire variable domain, with the rest obtained from reference TRBV5-4 and TRBJ2-7, is as follows: ETGVTQSPTHLIKTRGQQVTLRCSSQSGHNTVSWYQQALGQGPQFIFQYYREEENGRGNFPPRFSGLQFPNYSSELNVNALELDDSALYLCASSLGSRVYEQYFGPGTRLTVT.

This rearrangement joins TRBV9 to TRBJ1-2; D is unresolved. V gave up 5 bases and J gave up 7 bases, with 15 bases separating them. Germline V gene lookup returns CDR1 SGDLS and CDR2 YYNGEE. There are 13 residues in the CDR3. The DNA for the CDR3 is TGTGCCAGCAGTCCCTCTTTGGGAGGTGGCTACACCTTC. It translates to CASSPSLGGGYTF.

V is TRBV5-1 and J is TRBJ1-2, with D uncertain. Germline V CDR1 and CDR2: SGHRS, YFSETQ. V was clipped by 1 base and J by 1 base, with 17 bases between them. The CDR3 sequence is 17 residues long. The CDR3 reads CASSLRADAINNYGYTF. CDR3 nucleotides: TGCGCCAGCAGCTTGAGGGCAGATGCAATAAATAACTATGGCTACACCTTC.

This chain uses TRBV29-1 with TRBJ1-3, with unresolved D. Trimming removed 4 bases from V and 2 bases from J, with 9 bases in between. The length of the CDR3 is 13 residues. The V gene's germline CDR1 is SQVTM and CDR2 ANQGSEA. CDR3 amino acids: CSVGRATGNTIYF. Here the CDR3 DNA reads TGCAGCGTTGGGCGGGCCACTGGAAACACCATATATTTT.

This chain connects TRBV18 to TRBJ1-1; no firm D call. Germline CDR1 reads KGHSH; CDR2 reads LQKENI. V lost 4 bases to trimming and J lost 3 bases, with 12 bases between them. CDR3 size: 14 residues. This CDR3 reads CASSLQGGDTEAFF. The CDR3 DNA sequence: TGTGCCAGCTCACTTCAAGGCGGGGACACTGAAGCTTTCTTT.

The chain links TRBV2 to TRBJ2-2; 7 bases fit TRBD1. Germline V gives CDR1 SNHLY, CDR2 FYNNEI. This CDR3 has 14 residues. The V gene end was trimmed by 9 bases and the J gene end by 2 bases; junction bases not matched to a gene: 6. CDR3 protein: CASQGQPNTGELFF. CDR3 bases: TGTGCCAGTCAGGGACAGCCAAACACCGGGGAGCTGTTTTTT. The whole variable domain, remainder taken from reference TRBV2 and TRBJ2-2, is EPEVTQTPSHQVTQMGQEVILRCVPISNHLYFYWYRQILGQKVEFLVSFYNNEISEKSEIFDDQFSVERPDGSNFTLKIRSTKLEDSAMYFCASQGQPNTGELFFGEGSRLTVL.

The rearrangement links TRBV6-2 or TRBV6-3 to TRBJ2-1; possibly TRBD1 for D (5 bases). Looked up from germline, CDR1 is MNHEY and CDR2 is SVGEGT. Trimming took 4 bases from V and 8 from J, leaving 18 bases between them. CDR3 size: 15 residues. The CDR3: CASSSPLGGAHEQFF. DNA for the CDR3: TGTGCCAGCAGTTCCCCTTTGGGTGGGGCCCATGAGCAGTTCTTC.

The CDR3 DNA reads TGTGCCAGCAGTGGAATAGCGGGAGAAATCTCCTACGAGCAGTACTTC. It codes for CASSGIAGEISYEQYF. The chain carries TRBV2 and TRBJ2-7, with 9 bases identical to TRBD2. From germline, CDR1 is SNHLY and CDR2 FYNNEI. This CDR3 has 16 amino acids. V lost 4 bases, J lost 0 bases, and 7 bases stayed unmatched.

This chain connects TRBV19 to TRBJ1-1; D gene ambiguous. Deletions cut 7 bases from V and 6 bases from J, with 18 bases between. This CDR3 comprises 14 residues. Germline-derived CDR1 and CDR2 are LNHDA and SQIVND (reference sequence). The CDR3 DNA is TGTGCCAGTACCAGCAGGAGGGTCGGTTCTGAAGCTTTCTTT. Amino acid sequence: CASTSRRVGSEAFF.

This sequence joins TRBV28 and TRBJ2-1; D unclear. The CDR3 sequence is 13 residues long. V lost 4 bases and J lost 12, with 16 bases in between. Germline V gene data show CDR1 as MDHEN and CDR2 as SYDVKM. The CDR3 loop is CASSSPDRLAQFF. CDR3 nucleotides: TGTGCCAGCAGTTCGCCCGACCGATTAGCGCAGTTCTTC. Complete variable domain (other parts from reference TRBV28 and TRBJ2-1): DVKVTQSSRYLVKRTGEKVFLECVQDMDHENMFWYRQDPGLGLRLIYFSYDVKMKEKGDIPEGYSVSREKKERFSLILESASTNQTSMYLCASSSPDRLAQFFGPGTRLTVL.

The rearrangement uses TRBV3-1 (or the pseudogene TRBV3-2) and TRBJ1-4; D is uncertain. This CDR3 comprises 15 residues. Germline loops: CDR1 LGHDT, CDR2 YNNKEL (reference sequence). V lost 4 bases to trimming and J lost 2 bases, with 11 bases between them. In DNA, the CDR3 is TGTGCCAGCAGCCCCCCTTGGGGTACTAATGAAAAACTGTTTTTT. It translates to CASSPPWGTNEKLFF.

The chain uses TRBV21-1 and TRBJ1-1; the tabulated D call, TRBD1, remains unverified against the DNA. TRBV21-1 counts as a pseudogene. The CDR3 has 16 residues. In DNA, the CDR3 is TGTGCCAGCAGCAAATGGAGGGGGCAATTGAACACTGAAGCTTTCTTT. Its translation: CASSKWRGQLNTEAFF.

The chain uses TRBV6-6 and TRBJ2-7; no clear D gene. Germline CDR1 MNHNY, CDR2 SVGAGI (reference sequence). The V end was cut by 4 bases, the J end by 7 bases, with 23 bases between. The CDR3 consists of 16 residues. This CDR3 reads CASSSRDLRPLVEQYF. The CDR3 DNA follows: TGTGCCAGCAGTTCACGCGATCTACGCCCTTTAGTGGAGCAGTACTTC.

The chain joins TRBV7-9 to TRBJ2-1, with 10 positions matching TRBD2. The CDR3 is 15 residues long. Germline trimming cut 1 base from V and 4 bases from J; bases unmatched to any gene: 1. Looked up from germline, CDR1 is SEHNR and CDR2 is FQNEAQ (reference sequence). The CDR3, as DNA: TGTGCCAGCAGCTTAGTAGCGGGGGGTTACAATGAGCAGTTCTTC. Its protein is CASSLVAGGYNEQFF.

V and J are TRBV5-1 and TRBJ2-2; the D is unclear. The CDR3 consists of 14 residues. V was clipped by 0 bases and J by 6 bases, with 9 bases between them. The V gene's germline CDR1 is SGHRS and CDR2 YFSETQ. The CDR3 is CASSLVQGAGELFF. The CDR3 region has the DNA TGCGCCAGCAGCTTGGTCCAAGGCGCCGGGGAGCTGTTTTTT.

This clone was seen just once. This rearrangement joins TRBV15 to TRBJ1-5; tentatively, D is TRBD1 (5 bases). This CDR3 has 14 amino acids. Looked up from germline, CDR1 is LNHNV and CDR2 is YYDKDF (reference sequence). Trimming took off 6 bases at V and 4 bases at J, with 13 bases between the two ends. For the CDR3, the DNA is TGTGCCACCAGGCCTGGGGCGGAGAATCAGCCCCAGCATTTT. It translates to CATRPGAENQPQHF.